Ten or more counts support the clone carrying this TCR beta chain. Individuals who volunteered at a blood bank located in Maryland, USA, made up the group of healthy controls. The sample is drawn from a study of neurological immune-mediated disorders. Germline lookup yields CDR1 SGHNT and CDR2 YENEEA. V lost 1 base, J lost 7 bases, and 6 bases stayed unmatched. The CDR3 covers 15 residues. TCRdb re-called the 5' RACE reads with MiXCR, one entry per CDR3 protein. Seen here are about 80,000 distinct CDR3 sequences, around a tenth observed once, and the top ten hold 1.5% to 2%. Material: PBMCs. The gene calls are TRBV11-3 and TRBJ2-1; 8 bases map to TRBD2. The TCR sequence derives from a man aged 50 to 59 in good health. Here the CDR3 reads CASSLVAGGVNEQFF. DNA for the CDR3: TGTGCCAGCAGCTTAGTTGCGGGAGGTGTGAATGAGCAGTTCTTC.